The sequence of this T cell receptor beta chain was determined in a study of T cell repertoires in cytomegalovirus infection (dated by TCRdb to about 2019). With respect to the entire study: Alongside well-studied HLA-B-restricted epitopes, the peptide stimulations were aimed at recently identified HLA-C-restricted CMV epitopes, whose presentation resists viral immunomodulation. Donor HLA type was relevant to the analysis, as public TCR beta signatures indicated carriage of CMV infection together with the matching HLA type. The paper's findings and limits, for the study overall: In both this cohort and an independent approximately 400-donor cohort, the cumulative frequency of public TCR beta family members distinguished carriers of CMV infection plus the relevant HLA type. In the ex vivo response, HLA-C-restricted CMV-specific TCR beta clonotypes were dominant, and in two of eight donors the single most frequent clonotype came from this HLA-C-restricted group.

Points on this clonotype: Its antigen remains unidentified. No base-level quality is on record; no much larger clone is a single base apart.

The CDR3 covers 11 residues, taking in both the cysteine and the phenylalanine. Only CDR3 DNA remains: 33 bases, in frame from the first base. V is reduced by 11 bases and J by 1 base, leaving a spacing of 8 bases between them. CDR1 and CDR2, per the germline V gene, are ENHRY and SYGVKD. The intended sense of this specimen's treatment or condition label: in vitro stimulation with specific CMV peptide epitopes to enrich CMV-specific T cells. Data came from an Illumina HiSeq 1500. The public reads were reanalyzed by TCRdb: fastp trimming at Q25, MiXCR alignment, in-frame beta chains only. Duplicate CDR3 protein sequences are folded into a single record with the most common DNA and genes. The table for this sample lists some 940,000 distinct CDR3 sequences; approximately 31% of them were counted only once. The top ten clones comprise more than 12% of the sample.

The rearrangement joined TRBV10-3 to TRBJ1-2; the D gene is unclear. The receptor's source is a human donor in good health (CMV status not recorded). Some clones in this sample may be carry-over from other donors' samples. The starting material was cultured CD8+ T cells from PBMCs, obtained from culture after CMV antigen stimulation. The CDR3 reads CAVRNNYGYTF. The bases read TGTGCCGTCCGGAATAACTATGGCTACACCTTC.